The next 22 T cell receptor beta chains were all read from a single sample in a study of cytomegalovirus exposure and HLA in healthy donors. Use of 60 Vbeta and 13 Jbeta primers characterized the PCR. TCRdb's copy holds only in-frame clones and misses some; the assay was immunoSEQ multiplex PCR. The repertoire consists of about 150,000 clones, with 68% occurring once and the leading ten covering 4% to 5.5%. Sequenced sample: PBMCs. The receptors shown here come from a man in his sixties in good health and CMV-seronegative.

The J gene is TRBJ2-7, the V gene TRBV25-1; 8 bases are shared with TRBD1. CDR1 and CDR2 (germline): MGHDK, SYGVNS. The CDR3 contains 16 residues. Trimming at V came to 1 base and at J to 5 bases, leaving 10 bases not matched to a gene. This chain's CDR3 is CASSEFRTGMNDEQYF. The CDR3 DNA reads TGTGCCAGCAGTGAATTCCGGACAGGGATGAACGACGAGCAGTACTTC.

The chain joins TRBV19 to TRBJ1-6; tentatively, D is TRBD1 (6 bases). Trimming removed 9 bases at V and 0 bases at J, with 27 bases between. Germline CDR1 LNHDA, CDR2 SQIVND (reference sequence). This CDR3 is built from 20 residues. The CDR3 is CASSGTMVTGYSSYNSPLHF. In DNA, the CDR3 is TGTGCCAGCAGCGGGACAATGGTTACAGGCTATAGCTCCTATAATTCACCCCTCCACTTT. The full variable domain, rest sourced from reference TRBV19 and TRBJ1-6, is DGGITQSPKYLFRKEGQNVTLSCEQNLNHDAMYWYRQDPGQGLRLIYYSQIVNDFQKGDIAEGYSVSREKKESFPLTVTSAQKNPTAFYLCASSGTMVTGYSSYNSPLHFGNGTRLTVT.

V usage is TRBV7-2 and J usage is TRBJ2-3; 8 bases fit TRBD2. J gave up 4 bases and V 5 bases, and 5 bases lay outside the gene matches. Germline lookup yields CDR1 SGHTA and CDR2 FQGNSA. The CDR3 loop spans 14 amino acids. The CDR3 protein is CASSPERESDTQYF. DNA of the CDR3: TGTGCCAGCAGCCCAGAGCGGGAGTCAGATACGCAGTATTTT.

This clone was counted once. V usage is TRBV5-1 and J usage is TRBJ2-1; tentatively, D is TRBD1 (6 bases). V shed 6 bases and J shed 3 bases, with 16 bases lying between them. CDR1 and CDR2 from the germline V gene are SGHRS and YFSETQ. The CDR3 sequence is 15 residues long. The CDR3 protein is CASTQTGILYNEQFF. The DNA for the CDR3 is TGCGCCAGCACCCAGACAGGTATCCTCTACAATGAGCAGTTCTTC.

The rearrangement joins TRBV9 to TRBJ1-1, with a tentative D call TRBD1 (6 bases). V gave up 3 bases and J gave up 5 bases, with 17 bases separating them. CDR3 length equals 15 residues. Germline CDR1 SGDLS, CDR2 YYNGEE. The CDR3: CASSAEVQGGTEAFF. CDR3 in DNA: TGTGCCAGCAGCGCAGAGGTACAGGGTGGTACTGAAGCTTTCTTT.

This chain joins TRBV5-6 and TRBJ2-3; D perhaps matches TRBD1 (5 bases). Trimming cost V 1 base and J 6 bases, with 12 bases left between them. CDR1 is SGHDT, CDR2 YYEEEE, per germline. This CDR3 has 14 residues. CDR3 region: CASSLPGIGDTQYF. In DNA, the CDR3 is TGTGCCAGCAGCTTGCCAGGGATAGGGGATACGCAGTATTTT.

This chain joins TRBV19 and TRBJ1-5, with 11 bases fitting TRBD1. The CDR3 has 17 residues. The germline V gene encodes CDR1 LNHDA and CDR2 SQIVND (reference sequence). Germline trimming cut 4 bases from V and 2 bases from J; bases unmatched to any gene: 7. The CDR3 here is CASSTGDRGDGNQPQHF. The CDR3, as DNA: TGTGCCAGTAGTACGGGGGACAGGGGGGATGGCAATCAGCCCCAGCATTTT.

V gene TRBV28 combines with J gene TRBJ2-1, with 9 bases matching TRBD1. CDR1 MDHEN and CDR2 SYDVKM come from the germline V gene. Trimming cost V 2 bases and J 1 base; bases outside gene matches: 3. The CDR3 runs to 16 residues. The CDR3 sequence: CASSLPGQGSYNEQFF. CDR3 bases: TGTGCCAGCAGTTTACCGGGACAGGGTTCCTACAATGAGCAGTTCTTC.

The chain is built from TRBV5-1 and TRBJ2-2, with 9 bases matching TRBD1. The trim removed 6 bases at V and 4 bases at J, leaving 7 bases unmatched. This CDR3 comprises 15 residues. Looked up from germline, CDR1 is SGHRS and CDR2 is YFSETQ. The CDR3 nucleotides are TGCGCCAGCATCGGACAGGGGTCGAGCACCGGGGAGCTGTTTTTT. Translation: CASIGQGSSTGELFF.

DNA of the CDR3: TGTGCCAGCAGCTTATTACATGAGCAGTACTTC. It translates to CASSLLHEQYF. This chain links TRBV7-2 with TRBJ2-7; D ambiguous. This CDR3 has 11 residues. Trimming took off 2 bases at V and 7 bases at J, with 6 bases between the two ends. CDR1 is SGHTA and CDR2 is FQGNSA in the germline V gene.

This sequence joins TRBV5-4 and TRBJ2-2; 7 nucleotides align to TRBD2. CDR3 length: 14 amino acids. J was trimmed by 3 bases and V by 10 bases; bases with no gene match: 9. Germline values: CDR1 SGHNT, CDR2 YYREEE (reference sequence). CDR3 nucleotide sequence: TGTGCCTACCTGCGGGAGTGGGACACCGGGGAGCTGTTTTTT. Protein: CAYLREWDTGELFF.

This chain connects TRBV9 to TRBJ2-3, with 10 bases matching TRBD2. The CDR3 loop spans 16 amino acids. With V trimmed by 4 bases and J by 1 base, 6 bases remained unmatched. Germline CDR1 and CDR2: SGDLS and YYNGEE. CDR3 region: CASSSGLAGGTDTQYF. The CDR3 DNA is TGTGCCAGCAGCTCTGGCCTAGCGGGAGGCACAGATACGCAGTATTTT.

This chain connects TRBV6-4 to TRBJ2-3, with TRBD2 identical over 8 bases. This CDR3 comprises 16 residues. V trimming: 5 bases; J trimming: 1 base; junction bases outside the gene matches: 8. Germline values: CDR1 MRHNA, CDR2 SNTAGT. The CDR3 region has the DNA TGTGCCAGCAGTCCGGGGGGGGGCCTCGGCACAGATACGCAGTATTTT. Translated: CASSPGGGLGTDTQYF.

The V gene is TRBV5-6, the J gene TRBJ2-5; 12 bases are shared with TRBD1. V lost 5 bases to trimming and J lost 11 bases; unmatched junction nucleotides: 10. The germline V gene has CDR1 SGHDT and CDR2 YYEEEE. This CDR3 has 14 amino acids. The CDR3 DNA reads TGTGCCAGCAGAAACCGGGACAGGGGGCTTGAGCAGTACTTC. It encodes CASRNRDRGLEQYF.

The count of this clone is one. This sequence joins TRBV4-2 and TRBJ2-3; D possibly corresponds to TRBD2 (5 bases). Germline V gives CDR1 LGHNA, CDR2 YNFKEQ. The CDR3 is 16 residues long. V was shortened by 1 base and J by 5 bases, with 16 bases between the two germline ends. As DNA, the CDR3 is TGTGCCAGCAGCCAAGTCGGTCTAGCAGGAGGAGATACGCAGTATTTT. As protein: CASSQVGLAGGDTQYF.

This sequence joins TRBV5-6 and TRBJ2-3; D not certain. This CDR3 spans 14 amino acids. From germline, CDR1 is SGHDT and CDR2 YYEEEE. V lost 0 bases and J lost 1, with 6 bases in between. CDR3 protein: CASSLEYRTDTQYF. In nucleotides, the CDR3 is TGTGCCAGCAGCTTGGAATATCGCACAGATACGCAGTATTTT.

The CDR3 is CASFRSREYTGELFF. CDR3 sequence (DNA): TGCGCCAGCTTCAGATCGCGGGAATACACCGGGGAGCTGTTTTTT. This chain uses TRBV5-1 with TRBJ2-2; weak D call: TRBD2 (6 bases). This CDR3 is 15 amino acids long. Germline V gives CDR1 SGHRS, CDR2 YFSETQ. Between the trimmed V and J ends, which lost 7 bases and 3 bases, there was a span of 16 bases. Together with reference TRBV5-1 and TRBJ2-2, the CDR3 gives the full variable domain: KAGVTQTPRYLIKTRGQQVTLSCSPISGHRSVSWYQQTPGQGLQFLFEYFSETQRNKGNFPGRFSGRQFSNSRSEMNVSTLELGDSALYLCASFRSREYTGELFFGEGSRLTVL.

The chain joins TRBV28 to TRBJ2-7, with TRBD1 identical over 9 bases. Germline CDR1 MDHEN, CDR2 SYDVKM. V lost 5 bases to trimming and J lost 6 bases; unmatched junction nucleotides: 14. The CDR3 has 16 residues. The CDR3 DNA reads TGTGCCAGCAGTGAGAGTTCGGGACAGGGTCTAAGCGAGCAGTACTTC. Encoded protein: CASSESSGQGLSEQYF.

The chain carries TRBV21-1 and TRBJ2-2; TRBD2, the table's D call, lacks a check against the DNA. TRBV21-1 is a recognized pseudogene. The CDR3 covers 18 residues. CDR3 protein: CASSSPRSAGWNTGELFF. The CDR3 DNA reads TGTGCCAGCTCGTCCCCCCGTAGCGCGGGCTGGAACACCGGGGAGCTGTTTTTT.

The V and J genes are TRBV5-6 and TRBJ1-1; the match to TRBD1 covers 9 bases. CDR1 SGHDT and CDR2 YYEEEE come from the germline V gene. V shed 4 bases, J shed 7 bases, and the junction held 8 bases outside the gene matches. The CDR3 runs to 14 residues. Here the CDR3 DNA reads TGTGCCAGCAGCCTGGGACAGGGTACAGGTGAAGCTTTCTTT. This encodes CASSLGQGTGEAFF.

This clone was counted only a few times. The CDR3 here is CASTSTGGWGQPQHF. CDR3 coding DNA: TGTGCCAGCACCTCGACAGGGGGCTGGGGTCAGCCCCAGCATTTT. The gene calls are TRBV9 and TRBJ1-5; 10 nucleotides line up with TRBD1. This CDR3 has 15 residues. From germline, CDR1 is SGDLS and CDR2 YYNGEE. V lost 6 bases to trimming and J lost 6 bases; unmatched junction nucleotides: 9. The full variable domain, completed using reference TRBV9 and TRBJ1-5, is DSGVTQTPKHLITATGQRVTLRCSPRSGDLSVYWYQQSLDQGLQFLIQYYNGEERAKGNILERFSAQQFPDLHSELNLSSLELGDSALYFCASTSTGGWGQPQHFGDGTRLSIL.

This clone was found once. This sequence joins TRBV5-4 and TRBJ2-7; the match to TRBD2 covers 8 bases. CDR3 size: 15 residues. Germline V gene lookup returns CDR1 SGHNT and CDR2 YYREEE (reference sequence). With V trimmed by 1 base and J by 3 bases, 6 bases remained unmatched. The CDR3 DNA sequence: TGTGCCAGCAGCTTGAAGAGCGGGAGTGGCTACGAGCAGTACTTC. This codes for CASSLKSGSGYEQYF.